Following are 14 T cell receptor beta chains from one sample sequenced in a study of shared clonotypes between healthy human individuals. Only CD45RO-negative cells positively selected for CCR7 counted as naive CD8 cells, so terminally differentiated effector memory CD45RA+ cells were excluded. TCRdb keeps only in-frame clones here, not all; method: immunoSEQ multiplex PCR. The table includes about 680,000 clones, approximately 90% detected once. Specimen: naive CD8+ T cells sorted from blood. Receptors originate from a man aged 30 to 45 in good health.

This chain connects TRBV9 to TRBJ2-5; TRBD1 matches at 9 bases. CDR1 is SGDLS, CDR2 YYNGEE, per germline. V lost 3 bases and J lost 4; bases outside the gene matches: 13. The CDR3 is 17 residues long. The CDR3 loop is CASSAVNRGTGRETQYF. The CDR3 coding sequence is TGTGCCAGCAGCGCTGTTAACAGAGGGACAGGGAGAGAGACCCAGTACTTC.

This chain connects TRBV5-6 to TRBJ2-2; maybe TRBD2 (6 bases). Deletions cut 0 bases from V and 1 base from J, with 10 bases between. Germline V gives CDR1 SGHDT, CDR2 YYEEEE. The length of the CDR3 is 16 residues. The CDR3 DNA sequence: TGTGCCAGCAGCTTGGCGGGGGAAGGGAACACCGGGGAGCTGTTTTTT. Residues: CASSLAGEGNTGELFF. Using reference TRBV5-6 and TRBJ2-2 for the parts outside the CDR3, the full variable domain is DAGVTQSPTHLIKTRGQQVTLRCSPKSGHDTVSWYQQALGQGPQFIFQYYEEEERQRGNFPDRFSGHQFPNYSSELNVNALLLGDSALYLCASSLAGEGNTGELFFGEGSRLTVL.

The rearrangement joins TRBV27 to TRBJ2-1; 9 bases are a match to TRBD2. Trimming at V came to 4 bases and at J to 12 bases, leaving 19 bases not matched to a gene. CDR3 length: 17 residues. From germline, CDR1 is MNHEY and CDR2 SMNVEV (reference sequence). The CDR3 DNA is TGTGCCAGCAGTTCCTTGACTAGCGGAGTAGGTGTAGTAGGGCAGTTCTTC. It codes for CASSSLTSGVGVVGQFF.

CDR3 nucleotides: TGTGCCAGCAGCTTAGCAGGAGGGGGTATCTCTGGGGCCAACGTCCTGACTTTC. Translating gives CASSLAGGGISGANVLTF. The rearrangement links TRBV7-6 to TRBJ2-6; either TRBD1 or TRBD2 may supply D (6 bases each). The CDR3 totals 18 residues. Trimming shortened V by 0 bases and J by 0 bases, and 12 bases separated the two germline ends. The germline CDR1 and CDR2 sequences are SGHVS and FNYEAQ. Complete variable domain (other parts from reference TRBV7-6 and TRBJ2-6): GAGVSQSPRYKVTKRGQDVALRCDPISGHVSLYWYRQALGQGPEFLTYFNYEAQQDKSGLPNDRFSAERPEGSISTLTIQRTEQRDSAMYRCASSLAGGGISGANVLTFGAGSRLTVL.

The V and J genes are TRBV29-1 and TRBJ2-4; D not certain. CDR1 and CDR2 from the germline V gene are SQVTM and ANQGSEA. CDR3 length: 17 residues. The V and J ends lost 8 bases and 0 bases respectively, with 23 bases between them. The CDR3 is CSIKNRDGRLAKNIQYF. CDR3 nucleotide sequence: TGCAGCATCAAGAACCGAGACGGAAGACTAGCCAAAAACATTCAGTACTTC. The full variable domain, its missing parts supplied by reference TRBV29-1 and TRBJ2-4, is SAVISQKPSRDICQRGTSLTIQCQVDSQVTMMFWYRQQPGQSLTLIATANQGSEATYESGFVIDKFPISRPNLTFSTLTVSNMSPEDSSIYLCSIKNRDGRLAKNIQYFGAGTRLSVL.

The chain employs TRBV5-6 and TRBJ2-7; TRBD2 matches 8 bases. The CDR3 runs 14 residues. CDR1 and CDR2 from the germline V gene are SGHDT and YYEEEE. The V and J ends lost 4 bases and 2 bases, in that order; junction bases with no gene match: 5. The chain's CDR3 is CASSPGGVPYEQYF. The CDR3 DNA reads as TGTGCCAGCAGCCCCGGGGGGGTTCCCTACGAGCAGTACTTC.

The table lists this clone with a few counts. The gene calls are TRBV27 and TRBJ2-7; D is possibly TRBD1 or TRBD2 (5 bases each). Germline assignment: CDR1 MNHEY and CDR2 SMNVEV (reference sequence). The V and J ends lost 7 bases and 6 bases respectively, with 7 bases between them. The CDR3 has 10 amino acids. The CDR3 here is CASMGREQYF. For the CDR3, the DNA is TGTGCCAGCATGGGACGCGAGCAGTACTTC.

This chain connects TRBV7-8 to TRBJ1-2; D remains ambiguous. Germline V gene sequence: CDR1 SGHVS, CDR2 FQNEAQ. Trimming pared 5 bases from V and 6 bases from J, leaving 16 bases between. This CDR3 has 14 amino acids. In DNA, the CDR3 is TGTGCCAGCAGCCTGGAAAATCACTGGGATGGCTACACCTTC. This translates into CASSLENHWDGYTF.

The chain employs TRBV19 and TRBJ1-5; 7 bases are shared with TRBD1. This CDR3 region has 15 residues. After removal of 5 bases from V and 5 bases from J, the junction contained 9 bases not matched to a gene. Germline CDR1 is LNHDA and CDR2 is SQIVND (reference sequence). CDR3 DNA: TGTGCCAGTAGTCCCAGGGACAGTACTTATCAGCCCCAGCATTTT. It yields the protein CASSPRDSTYQPQHF.

In this sample, this clone turned up once. The rearrangement links TRBV10-3 to TRBJ2-1, with 11 bases identical to TRBD1. V shed 6 bases and J 8 bases; nucleotides not matched to a gene: 6. Germline V lookup: CDR1 ENHRY, CDR2 SYGVKD. This CDR3 has 14 residues. CDR3 sequence reads: CAIRSGQGVDEQFF. DNA of the CDR3: TGTGCCATCAGGTCGGGACAGGGGGTCGATGAGCAGTTCTTC.

Worth noting for this clone: An end of the junction differs from the germline gene, which may be a read error. The rearrangement uses TRBV4-1 and TRBJ2-2; D gene ambiguous. The V gene's germline CDR1 is MGHRA and CDR2 YSYEKL. This CDR3 is 15 amino acids long. The CDR3 protein is CAGSQVEDLPGELFF. In nucleotides, the CDR3 is TGCGCCGGCAGCCAAGTCGAGGACCTCCCCGGGGAGCTGTTTTTT.

The chain employs TRBV28 and TRBJ2-1; the match to TRBD2 covers 8 bases. This CDR3 has 13 amino acids. Germline assignment: CDR1 MDHEN and CDR2 SYDVKM. The J segment lost 13 bases and the V segment lost 3 bases, leaving 8 bases of the junction unmatched. CDR3 sequence reads: CASSLPAGGAQFF. The CDR3 DNA reads TGTGCCAGCAGTTTGCCCGCGGGGGGCGCACAGTTCTTC.

This chain uses TRBV11-2 with TRBJ2-1, with 9 bases matching TRBD2. The germline V gene has CDR1 SGHAT and CDR2 FQNNGV. V shed 3 bases and J 7 bases; nucleotides not matched to a gene: 10. This CDR3 has 16 amino acids. The CDR3 sequence is CASSFPGTSPVNEQFF. CDR3 in DNA: TGTGCCAGCAGCTTCCCCGGGACTAGCCCTGTGAATGAGCAGTTCTTC.

This sequence joins TRBV27 and TRBJ1-4; tentative D call: TRBD1 (5 bases). V lost 1 base to trimming and J lost 7 bases, with 7 bases between them. The CDR3 sequence is 13 residues long. Germline V gives CDR1 MNHEY, CDR2 SMNVEV (reference sequence). The CDR3 loop is CASSLYTGEKLFF. CDR3 DNA: TGTGCCAGCAGTTTATACACAGGTGAAAAACTGTTTTTT.